This is a list of T cell receptor beta chains from one sample in a study of blood T cells in healthy people across ages. TCRdb reanalysed the 5' RACE reads using MiXCR and keeps one entry per CDR3 protein. The sample includes roughly 800,000 distinct CDR3 sequences, roughly 50% of them seen just once. Input material: blood. Receptor source: a man aged 25 to 40 in good health. CDR3s include the opening cysteine and the closing phenylalanine or tryptophan. A D gene is named only where the DNA matches it firmly. Expanded clones get a size class; other rows say once, few or many, or leave the size out.

J: TRBJ1-6
size: NA
D: NA
V: TRBV6-5
DNA: TGTGCCAGCAGTTACGGACAACCGGACAATTCACCCCTCCACTTT
CDR3: CASSYGQPDNSPLHF

J: TRBJ2-1
size: few
D: TRBD2
V: TRBV4-2
DNA: TGTGCCAGCAGCCAAGACGCGGGGGGGAACAATGATCAGTTCTTC
CDR3: CASSQDAGGNNDQFF

J: TRBJ1-6
size: few
D: NA
V: TRBV7-9
DNA: TGTGCCAGCAGCTCCTCCCGGGCCTATAATTCACCCCTCCACTTT
CDR3: CASSSSRAYNSPLHF

J: TRBJ2-3
size: NA
D: NA
V: TRBV28
DNA: TGTGCCAGCGGACCGGGACCATCTACAGATACGCAGTATTTT
CDR3: CASGPGPSTDTQYF

J: TRBJ1-2
size: few
D: TRBD1
V: TRBV7-9
DNA: TGTGCCAGCAGCTTAGACAGAGGGGGCCGCTATGGCTACACCTTC
CDR3: CASSLDRGGRYGYTF

J: TRBJ2-5
size: NA
D: TRBD2
V: TRBV4-1
DNA: TGCGCCAGCAGCCACCTGGGCGGGGGACAAGAGACCCAGTACTTC
CDR3: CASSHLGGGQETQYF

J: TRBJ2-3
size: NA
D: NA
V: TRBV4-3
DNA: TGCGCCAGCAGCCAAGAAGGGCGGGACGGGGCAGATACGCAGTATTTT
CDR3: CASSQEGRDGADTQYF

J: TRBJ1-2
size: few
D: NA
V: TRBV29-1
DNA: TGCAGCGCTACGGAAGGGGTTAGCTATGGCTACACCTTC
CDR3: CSATEGVSYGYTF

J: TRBJ2-5
size: NA
D: NA
V: TRBV3-1
DNA: TGTGCCAGCAGCCAAGATCCCGCACTTCCGGGGGCTACAGAGACCCAGTACTTC
CDR3: CASSQDPALPGATETQYF

J: TRBJ1-5
size: few
D: NA
V: TRBV29-1
DNA: TGCAGCGTCGAACAGGATAGCAATCAGCCCCAGCATTTT
CDR3: CSVEQDSNQPQHF

J: TRBJ1-2
size: NA
D: TRBD1
V: TRBV20-1
DNA: TGCAGTGCTAGCGGACAGGGGGCGAATGGTGGCTACACCTTC
CDR3: CSASGQGANGGYTF

J: TRBJ1-6
size: NA
D: TRBD1
V: TRBV4-1
DNA: TGCGCCAGCAGCCCTACGGGGACAGGTATCAACACCCTCCACTTT
CDR3: CASSPTGTGINTLHF

J: TRBJ1-5
size: many
D: NA
V: TRBV9
DNA: TGTGCCAGCAGCGTAGGCGATGATAGCAATCAGCCCCAGCATTTT
CDR3: CASSVGDDSNQPQHF

J: TRBJ2-7
size: NA
D: NA
V: TRBV24-1
DNA: TGTACCACCAGTGGGAGGGACAAGCCCTACGAGCAGTACTTC
CDR3: CTTSGRDKPYEQYF

J: TRBJ2-7
size: few
D: TRBD2
V: TRBV18
DNA: TGTGCCAGCTCACCAATGACTAGCGGATTCTACGAGCAGTACTTC
CDR3: CASSPMTSGFYEQYF

J: TRBJ1-1
size: once
D: TRBD1
V: TRBV9
DNA: TGTGCCAGCAGCGGGACCCCGGGACAGACGAACACTGAAGCTTTCTTT
CDR3: CASSGTPGQTNTEAFF

J: TRBJ2-7
size: few
D: NA
V: TRBV20-1
DNA: TGCAGTGCCCATTGGGGCGATCTCCGGACGGCCGAGCAGTACTTC
CDR3: CSAHWGDLRTAEQYF

J: TRBJ2-3
size: many
D: NA
V: TRBV6-5
DNA: TGTGCCAGCAGTTACAGAGGCACAGATACGCAGTATTTT
CDR3: CASSYRGTDTQYF

J: TRBJ2-4
size: few
D: NA
V: TRBV30
DNA: TGTGCCTGGAGTCGAGGTCGACGGGCGTCCAAAAACATTCAGTACTTC
CDR3: CAWSRGRRASKNIQYF

J: TRBJ2-1
size: NA
D: NA
V: TRBV6-4
DNA: TGTGCCAGCAGTGGTCCGGGTTACAATGAGCAGTTCTTC
CDR3: CASSGPGYNEQFF

J: TRBJ2-7
size: NA
D: NA
V: TRBV2
DNA: TGTGCCAGCAGCCGTGGGTTATCTGTTACCTCCTACGAGCAGTACTTC
CDR3: CASSRGLSVTSYEQYF

J: TRBJ2-1
size: NA
D: TRBD2
V: TRBV28
DNA: TGTGCCAGCAGGGCTAGCGGGAGAGAGGGGGATGAGCAGTTCTTC
CDR3: CASRASGREGDEQFF

J: TRBJ1-2
size: NA
D: NA
V: TRBV30
DNA: TGTGCCTGGAAGCTAGTGTCCTATGGCTACACCTTC
CDR3: CAWKLVSYGYTF

J: TRBJ2-7
size: NA
D: TRBD2
V: TRBV4-1
DNA: TGCGCCAGCAGCCAAGTGACTAGCGGGTTTTACGAGCAGTACTTC
CDR3: CASSQVTSGFYEQYF

J: TRBJ2-3
size: NA
D: NA
V: TRBV29-1
DNA: TGCAGCGTTGCTACCACAGATACGCAGTATTTT
CDR3: CSVATTDTQYF

J: TRBJ2-1
size: few
D: NA
V: TRBV7-2
DNA: TGTGCCAGCAGCCAGGACAATGAGCAGTTCTTC
CDR3: CASSQDNEQFF

J: TRBJ2-4
size: many
D: TRBD2
V: TRBV2
DNA: TGTGCCACTCGTTGGACTAGCGGGGGGGCCAACATTCAGTACTTC
CDR3: CATRWTSGGANIQYF

J: TRBJ1-5
size: NA
D: NA
V: TRBV20-1
DNA: TGCAGTGCTAGGGTCGGTGGTTCGGGTGAGGGCCAGCCCCAGCATTTT
CDR3: CSARVGGSGEGQPQHF

J: TRBJ2-1
size: few
D: TRBD2
V: TRBV7-9
DNA: TGTGCCAGCAGCTTAGCTGTGACTAGCGGCAATGAGCAGTTCTTC
CDR3: CASSLAVTSGNEQFF

J: TRBJ2-5
size: NA
D: NA
V: TRBV20-1
DNA: TGCAGTGCTAGGGATTTATTTGGGGAGACCCAGTACTTC
CDR3: CSARDLFGETQYF

J: TRBJ2-7
size: NA
D: TRBD2
V: TRBV5-5
DNA: TGTGCCAGCAACCCTCTAGCGGGGGACTCCTACGAGCAGTACTTC
CDR3: CASNPLAGDSYEQYF

J: TRBJ2-7
size: few
D: TRBD1
V: TRBV12-3/TRBV12-4
DNA: TGTGCCAGCAGCCTGACAGGGTTTAGGGCCTACGAGCAGTACTTC
CDR3: CASSLTGFRAYEQYF

J: TRBJ2-3
size: NA
D: TRBD2
V: TRBV12-3/TRBV12-4
DNA: TGTGCCAGCAGCTACAGCGGGGGAGGGGTAGATACGCAGTATTTT
CDR3: CASSYSGGGVDTQYF

J: TRBJ2-1
size: NA
D: TRBD1
V: TRBV7-2
DNA: TGTGCCAGCAGCGTGAAGACAGGGCGGATTTGGGGAAACAACAATGAGCAGTTCTTC
CDR3: CASSVKTGRIWGNNNEQFF

J: TRBJ1-5
size: NA
D: NA
V: TRBV6-2/TRBV6-3
DNA: TGTGCCAGCACCCGCAACCTCGCAGGGGCAGGACAGCCCCAGCATTTT
CDR3: CASTRNLAGAGQPQHF

J: TRBJ1-1
size: NA
D: TRBD1
V: TRBV15
DNA: TGTGCCACCAGCAGAGGGATTACAGGGGCGTCGAACACTGAAGCTTTCTTT
CDR3: CATSRGITGASNTEAFF

J: TRBJ2-3
size: once
D: NA
V: TRBV6-5
DNA: TGTGCCAGCAGTCCCGATTCAGATACGCAGTATTTT
CDR3: CASSPDSDTQYF

J: TRBJ2-6
size: NA
D: NA
V: TRBV6-5
DNA: TGTGCCAGCAGTTATGGGTTCAGCTCTGGGGCCAACGTCCTGACTTTC
CDR3: CASSYGFSSGANVLTF

J: TRBJ1-1
size: NA
D: NA
V: TRBV5-1
DNA: TGCGCCGGCAGGTTCGTTGGCATGAACACTGAAGCTTTCTTT
CDR3: CAGRFVGMNTEAFF

J: TRBJ2-4
size: NA
D: NA
V: TRBV7-2
DNA: TGTGCCAGCAGAAGGGATGGGAGCCACATTCAGTACTTC
CDR3: CASRRDGSHIQYF

J: TRBJ2-7
size: few
D: NA
V: TRBV5-1
DNA: TGCGCCAGCAGCTGGGGCGGGGGCTCGGCCGAGCAGTACTTC
CDR3: CASSWGGGSAEQYF

J: TRBJ2-5
size: NA
D: NA
V: TRBV6-4
DNA: TGTGCCAGCAGTGCTGGACAAAATAATGAGCAGTACTTC
CDR3: CASSAGQNNEQYF

J: TRBJ2-5
size: once
D: NA
V: TRBV7-2
DNA: TGTGCCAGCAGCTTAGCCGCTAGTTCGCTTGAGCAGTACTTC
CDR3: CASSLAASSLEQYF

J: TRBJ2-7
size: few
D: TRBD1
V: TRBV18
DNA: TGTGCCAGCTCACCACTTACAGGGGCAAGGAACGAGCAGTACTTC
CDR3: CASSPLTGARNEQYF

J: TRBJ2-3
size: NA
D: TRBD2
V: TRBV30
DNA: TGTGCCTGGAAGGGGCTAGCGGGCACAGATACGCAGTATTTT
CDR3: CAWKGLAGTDTQYF

J: TRBJ1-2
size: NA
D: TRBD1
V: TRBV12-3/TRBV12-4
DNA: TGTGCCAGCAGTTCCGTAGGGGGCTGGAACTATGGCTACACCTTC
CDR3: CASSSVGGWNYGYTF

J: TRBJ1-2
size: NA
D: TRBD1
V: TRBV7-2
DNA: TGTGCCAGCAGCTCCCAGACAGGGGGTGGTGGCTACACCTTC
CDR3: CASSSQTGGGGYTF

J: TRBJ2-7
size: NA
D: NA
V: TRBV20-1
DNA: TGCAGTGCTGGAACTAGTGAAAACTCCTACGAGCAGTACTTC
CDR3: CSAGTSENSYEQYF

J: TRBJ2-1
size: NA
D: NA
V: TRBV3-1
DNA: TGTGCCGCCCGGTTGGGGCCCTCCTACAATGAGCAGTTCTTC
CDR3: CAARLGPSYNEQFF

J: TRBJ1-4
size: NA
D: NA
V: TRBV20-1
DNA: TGCAGTGCTGATAGGGAAGACGCAACTAATGAAAAACTGTTTTTT
CDR3: CSADREDATNEKLFF

J: TRBJ2-6
size: NA
D: NA
V: TRBV29-1
DNA: TGCAGCGTTTCGGCCTCTGGGGCCAACGTCCTGACTTTC
CDR3: CSVSASGANVLTF

J: TRBJ1-4
size: NA
D: TRBD1
V: TRBV28
DNA: TGTGCCAGCAGAACTCCGGGGACAGGGGTTGAAAAACTGTTTTTT
CDR3: CASRTPGTGVEKLFF

J: TRBJ2-1
size: NA
D: NA
V: TRBV29-1
DNA: TGCAGCGCCGCCCCACACGCTGGAGGAGAGGAGCAGTTCTTC
CDR3: CSAAPHAGGEEQFF

J: TRBJ2-5
size: NA
D: TRBD1
V: TRBV20-1
DNA: TGCAGTGCTACCACAGGGGTCCAAGAGACCCAGTACTTC
CDR3: CSATTGVQETQYF

J: TRBJ2-3
size: NA
D: NA
V: TRBV12-3/TRBV12-4
DNA: TGTGCCAGCAGTCGAGCCAAGGGGCAGGGAACAGATGCGCAGTATTTT
CDR3: CASSRAKGQGTDAQYF

J: TRBJ2-7
size: NA
D: NA
V: TRBV6-1
DNA: TGTGCCAGCAGTAGGGACAACGCCTACGAGCAGTACTTC
CDR3: CASSRDNAYEQYF

J: TRBJ1-2
size: NA
D: NA
V: TRBV28
DNA: TGTGCCGAGCGCGGGTGGGGTGGTGGCTACACCTTC
CDR3: CAERGWGGGYTF

J: TRBJ2-7
size: NA
D: TRBD2
V: TRBV5-1
DNA: TGCGCCAGCAGCTCTAGCGGGAGCAATCCGTACTTC
CDR3: CASSSSGSNPYF

J: TRBJ2-5
size: NA
D: NA
V: TRBV29-1
DNA: TGCAGCGCCCTTCCCGCCGGACGAGCGGCTAAAGAGACCCAGTACTTC
CDR3: CSALPAGRAAKETQYF